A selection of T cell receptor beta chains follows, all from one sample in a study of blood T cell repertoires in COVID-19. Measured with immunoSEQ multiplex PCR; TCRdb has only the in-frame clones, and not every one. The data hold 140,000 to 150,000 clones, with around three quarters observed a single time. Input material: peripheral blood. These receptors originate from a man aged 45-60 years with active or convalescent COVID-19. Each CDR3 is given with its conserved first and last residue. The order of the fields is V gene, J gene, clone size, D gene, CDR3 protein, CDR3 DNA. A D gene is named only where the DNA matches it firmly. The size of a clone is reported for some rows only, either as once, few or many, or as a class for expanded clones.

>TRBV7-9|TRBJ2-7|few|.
CASSLGRGFDEQYF
TGTGCCAGCAGCTTAGGGCGGGGTTTCGACGAGCAGTACTTC
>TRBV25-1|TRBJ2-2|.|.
CASVQSGGPRTGELFF
TGTGCCAGCGTTCAGTCCGGAGGGCCGAGGACCGGGGAGCTGTTTTTT
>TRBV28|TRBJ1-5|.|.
CASSMGRVWQPQHF
TGTGCCAGCAGTATGGGGAGGGTGTGGCAGCCCCAGCATTTT
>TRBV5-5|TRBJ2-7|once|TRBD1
CASRPPGQGYEQYF
TGTGCCAGCAGGCCTCCGGGACAGGGCTACGAGCAGTACTTC
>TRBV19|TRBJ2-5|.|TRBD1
CASSKTGAQETQYF
TGTGCCAGTAGTAAAACAGGGGCCCAAGAGACCCAGTACTTC
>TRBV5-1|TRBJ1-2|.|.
CASSLEGGGYTF
TGCGCCAGCAGCTTAGAGGGAGGAGGCTACACCTTC
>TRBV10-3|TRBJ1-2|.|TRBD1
CAISESMGQGHGYTF
TGTGCCATCAGTGAGTCGATGGGACAGGGGCATGGCTACACCTTC
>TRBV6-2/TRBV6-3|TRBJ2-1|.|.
CASSRGTFTSYNEQFF
TGTGCCAGCAGTCGCGGGACCTTTACCTCCTACAATGAGCAGTTCTTC
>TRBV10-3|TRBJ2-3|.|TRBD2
CATAGLAADTQYF
TGTGCCACCGCCGGACTAGCTGCAGATACGCAGTATTTT
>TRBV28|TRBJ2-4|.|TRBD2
CASLQRDLAKNIQYF
TGTGCCAGCCTCCAGCGGGACCTAGCCAAAAACATTCAGTACTTC
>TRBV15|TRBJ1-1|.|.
CATSGTAGSTEAFF
TGTGCCACCAGCGGAACTGCTGGGAGCACTGAAGCTTTCTTT
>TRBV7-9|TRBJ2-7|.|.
CASSLVGREIYEQYF
TGTGCCAGCAGCTTAGTCGGGCGGGAAATCTACGAGCAGTACTTC
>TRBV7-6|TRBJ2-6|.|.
CASSLHPGGGPGANVLTF
TGTGCCAGCAGCTTACACCCCGGGGGAGGCCCTGGGGCCAACGTCCTGACTTTC
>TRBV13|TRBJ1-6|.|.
CASSLEGGGLGSPLHF
TGTGCCAGCAGCTTAGAAGGGGGGGGTCTTGGTTCACCCCTCCACTTT
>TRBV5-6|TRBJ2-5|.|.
CASSPPWGPTETQYF
TGTGCCAGCAGCCCCCCCTGGGGCCCGACAGAGACCCAGTACTTC
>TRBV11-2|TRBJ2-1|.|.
CASSLVRQGEQFF
TGTGCCAGCAGCTTAGTGAGGCAGGGTGAGCAGTTCTTC
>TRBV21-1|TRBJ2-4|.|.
CASSKAPGCEAAKNIQYF
TGTGCCAGCAGCAAAGCCCCGGGATGCGAGGCTGCCAAAAACATTCAGTACTTC
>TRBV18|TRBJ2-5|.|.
CASSPPGGHLETQYF
TGTGCCAGCTCACCACCCGGGGGGCATCTGGAGACCCAGTACTTC
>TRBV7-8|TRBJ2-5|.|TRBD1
CASSSNRDRGETQYF
TGTGCCAGCAGCTCGAACCGGGACAGGGGAGAGACCCAGTACTTC
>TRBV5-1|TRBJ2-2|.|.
CASRAGKTGELFF
TGCGCCAGCAGGGCGGGCAAAACCGGGGAGCTGTTTTTT
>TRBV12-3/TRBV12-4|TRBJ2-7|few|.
CASRSSYEQYF
TGTGCCAGCAGGAGCTCCTACGAGCAGTACTTC
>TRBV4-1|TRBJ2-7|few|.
CASSQEEVDYEQYF
TGCGCCAGCAGCCAAGAAGAGGTCGACTACGAGCAGTACTTC
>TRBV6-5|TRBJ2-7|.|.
CASRPPSAYEQYF
TGTGCCAGCAGACCTCCTAGCGCCTACGAGCAGTACTTC
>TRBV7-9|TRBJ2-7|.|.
CASSLIPYEQYF
TGTGCCAGCAGCCTAATACCCTACGAGCAGTACTTC
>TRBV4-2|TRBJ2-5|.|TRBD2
CASSQGTRGETQYF
TGTGCCAGCAGCCAAGGGACTAGGGGCGAGACCCAGTACTTC
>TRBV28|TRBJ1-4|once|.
CASRVPPGHGKLFF
TGTGCCAGCAGGGTACCTCCGGGACACGGAAAACTGTTTTTT
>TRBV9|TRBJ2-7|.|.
CASSVGGGGSEQYF
TGTGCCAGCAGCGTAGGCGGGGGCGGGAGCGAGCAGTACTTC
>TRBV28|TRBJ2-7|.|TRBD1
CASSQTGTDLYEQYF
TGTGCCAGCAGCCAAACCGGGACAGACCTCTACGAGCAGTACTTC
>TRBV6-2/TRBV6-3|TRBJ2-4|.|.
CASSSRGDGNIQYF
TGTGCCAGCAGCTCCAGGGGGGACGGAAACATTCAGTACTTC
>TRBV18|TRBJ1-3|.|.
CASSPTGLSGNTIYF
TGTGCCAGCTCACCCACAGGGCTCTCTGGAAACACCATATATTTT
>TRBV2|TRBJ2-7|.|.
CASMGASYEQYF
TGTGCCAGCATGGGCGCATCCTACGAGCAGTACTTC
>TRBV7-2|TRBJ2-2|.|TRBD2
CASSLVGLAGGIAGELFF
TGTGCCAGCAGCTTAGTAGGACTAGCGGGAGGGATTGCCGGGGAGCTGTTTTTT
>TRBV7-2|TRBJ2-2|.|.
CASSLSPGVFTTGELFF
TGTGCCAGCAGCTTGTCCCCAGGGGTTTTTACTACCGGGGAGCTGTTTTTT
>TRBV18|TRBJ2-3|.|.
CASSPAKGKGDTQYF
TGTGCCAGCTCACCAGCCAAGGGGAAGGGAGATACGCAGTATTTT
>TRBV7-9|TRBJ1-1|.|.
CASSLEGAGSFF
TGTGCCAGCAGCTTAGAAGGGGCCGGTTCTTTCTTT
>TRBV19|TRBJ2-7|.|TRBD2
CASSTTNSGRSEQYF
TGTGCCAGTAGCACGACTAATAGCGGGAGGAGCGAGCAGTACTTC
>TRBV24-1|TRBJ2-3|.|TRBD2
CATSAGTSGRVDTQYF
TGTGCCACCAGTGCCGGGACTAGCGGGAGGGTAGATACGCAGTATTTT
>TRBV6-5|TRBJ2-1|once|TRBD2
CASSYPLAGEQFF
TGTGCCAGCAGTTACCCACTAGCGGGTGAGCAGTTCTTC
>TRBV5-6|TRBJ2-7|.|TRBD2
CASSLSSGSNEQYF
TGTGCCAGCAGCTTGTCTAGCGGGAGTAACGAGCAGTACTTC
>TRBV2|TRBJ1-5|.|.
CASNGDTKQPQHF
TGTGCCAGCAATGGGGACACCAAGCAGCCCCAGCATTTT
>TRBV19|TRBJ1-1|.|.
CASSPLGSHTEAFF
TGTGCCAGTAGTCCCCTCGGGTCCCACACTGAAGCTTTCTTT
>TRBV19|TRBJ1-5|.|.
CASNSNGGFGQSNQPQHF
TGTGCCAGTAATTCCAATGGCGGGTTCGGACAGAGCAATCAGCCCCAGCATTTT
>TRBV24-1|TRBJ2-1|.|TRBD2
CATSGGLADYNEQFF
TGTGCCACCAGTGGAGGACTAGCGGATTACAATGAGCAGTTCTTC
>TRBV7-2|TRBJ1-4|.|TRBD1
CASSLVTGSEEKLFF
TGTGCCAGCAGCTTAGTGACAGGGTCTGAAGAAAAACTGTTTTTT
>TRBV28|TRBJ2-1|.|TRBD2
CVAGESSYNEQFF
TGTGTTGCGGGGGAAAGCTCCTACAATGAGCAGTTCTTC
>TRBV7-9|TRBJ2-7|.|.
CASSLTGITYEQYF
TGTGCCAGCAGCCTGACCGGGATTACTTACGAGCAGTACTTC
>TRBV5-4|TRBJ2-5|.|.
CASSLTGSGETQYF
TGTGCCAGCAGCTTGACAGGATCTGGAGAGACCCAGTACTTC
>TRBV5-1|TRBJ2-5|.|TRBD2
CASSPLGGQETQYF
TGCGCCAGCAGCCCCCTGGGGGGGCAAGAGACCCAGTACTTC